This T cell receptor beta chain was documented in a study of T cells in Graves' hyperthyroidism and ophthalmopathy. The overall study: Once the initial diagnosis was made, peripheral blood was obtained before any treatment.

This clonotype came up many times. Its antigen is as yet unknown. The CDR3 is 15 residues long. Germline CDR1 reads SGDLS; CDR2 reads YYNGEE. V shed 3 bases and J shed 8 bases, with 17 bases lying between them. General observations from the study: Researchers report that a 13 V-J model separated ophthalmopathy from stable hyperthyroidism.

Amplification targeted TCR beta CDR3 regions from RNA transcripts. First-round RT-PCR of the TCR CDR3 relied on the HTBI primer set. TCRdb recomputed calls from the multiplex PCR reads with MiXCR, one row per CDR3 protein. The repertoire holds about 760,000 distinct CDR3 sequences, with roughly a third as singletons. Diagnostic assessment was based on clinical symptoms, serum thyroxine and TRAb, thyroid ultrasound and orbital computed tomography. Fresh peripheral blood, about 9.6 ml, yielded the PBMCs. Sequencing was done on a sample of blood. The V call is TRBV9, the J call TRBJ1-4; D not certain. The source is a woman between 40 and 55 years old with Graves' hyperthyroidism. DNA of the CDR3: TGTGCCAGCAGCGGGCGGACCGCGGGGTACGAAAAACTGTTTTTT. Residues: CASSGRTAGYEKLFF. Filled out from reference TRBV9 and TRBJ1-4, the complete variable domain reads DSGVTQTPKHLITATGQRVTLRCSPRSGDLSVYWYQQSLDQGLQFLIQYYNGEERAKGNILERFSAQQFPDLHSELNLSSLELGDSALYFCASSGRTAGYEKLFFGSGTQLSVL.